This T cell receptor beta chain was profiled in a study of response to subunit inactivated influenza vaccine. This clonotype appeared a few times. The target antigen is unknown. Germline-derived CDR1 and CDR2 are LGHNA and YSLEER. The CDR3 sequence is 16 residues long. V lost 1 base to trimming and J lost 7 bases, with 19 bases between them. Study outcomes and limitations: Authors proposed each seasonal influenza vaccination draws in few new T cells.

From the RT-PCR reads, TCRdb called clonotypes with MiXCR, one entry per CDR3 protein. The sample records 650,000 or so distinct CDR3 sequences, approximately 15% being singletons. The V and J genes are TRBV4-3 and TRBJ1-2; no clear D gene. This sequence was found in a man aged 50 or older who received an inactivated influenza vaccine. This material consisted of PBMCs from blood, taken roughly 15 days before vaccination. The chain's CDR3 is CASSQGRLRHTIGYTF. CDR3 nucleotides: TGCGCCAGCAGCCAAGGTCGTCTCCGACATACAATTGGCTACACCTTC.